One and the same sample provided the 4 T cell receptor beta chains below, sequenced in a study of blood T cell repertoires in COVID-19. TCRdb's copy holds only in-frame clones and misses some; the assay was immunoSEQ multiplex PCR. Of about 330,000 clones in the sample, 70% to 90% were seen once. Sequenced: PBMCs or T cells enriched from blood (not recorded which). The origin of the receptors is a woman aged 25 to 39 who had recovered from COVID-19.

The chain has TRBV5-5 and TRBJ1-1; possible D gene TRBD1, 5 bases. Germline V gene data show CDR1 as SGHKS and CDR2 as YYEKEE (reference sequence). Trimming took 6 bases from V and 4 from J, leaving 16 bases between them. The CDR3 is 14 amino acids. CDR3 sequence (DNA): TGTGCCAGCAACCCAGGTGGGGCCGGCACTGAAGCTTTCTTT. Amino acid sequence: CASNPGGAGTEAFF.

This clone was picked up one time. The chain joins TRBV7-6 to TRBJ2-2; 8 nucleotides align to TRBD1. The CDR3 contains 14 residues. Unmatched junction bases numbered 2, after V lost 4 bases and J lost 4 bases. In germline, CDR1 is SGHVS, CDR2 FNYEAQ. DNA for the CDR3: TGTGCCAGCAGCTCAACAGGGGGCACCGGGGAGCTGTTTTTT. Protein sequence: CASSSTGGTGELFF.

The genes are TRBV4-1 and TRBJ2-7; 8 bases fit TRBD1. CDR3 length: 14 residues. Germline V lookup: CDR1 MGHRA, CDR2 YSYEKL. V was pared by 1 base and J by 1 base, with 0 bases of the junction left unmatched. CDR3 loop: CASSQGDRSYEQYF. The CDR3 DNA follows: TGCGCCAGCAGCCAAGGGGACAGGTCCTACGAGCAGTACTTC.

The chain uses TRBV11-2 and TRBJ2-6; D remains ambiguous. Per germline, CDR1 SGHAT and CDR2 FQNNGV. The CDR3 is 14 residues long. Trimming removed 5 bases from V and 2 bases from J, with 7 bases in between. CDR3 sequence: CASSPVPGANVLTF. The CDR3 bases are TGTGCCAGCAGCCCGGTCCCTGGGGCCAACGTCCTGACTTTC.